This TCR beta chain was recovered during a study of human T cells and chemical hapten exposure. Stated time point: pre-sensitization, week 0. Stated treatment: therapeutic diphenylcyclopropenone sensitization with weekly scalp DPC. Researchers extracted total RNA from unfractionated whole blood. This clonotype showed up just a few times. In the source study's methods: Samples ranged from about 23,224 to 690,600 TCRs, with a median of 95,638. A single record per CDR3 protein comes from TCRdb applying MiXCR to the RACE reads. These V and J calls rely on TCRdb rather than the paper's analysis. The sample lists 85,000 to 130,000 distinct CDR3 sequences, 12% occurring once. CDR3 size: 15 residues. Trimming left V 6 bases short and J 0 bases short, with 13 bases between. Germline V gene sequence: CDR1 MNHEY, CDR2 SVGEGT.

Sequences were derived from whole blood, sampled in connection with sensitization to the hapten diphenylcyclopropenone (DPC). The TCR was taken from a woman between 45 and 60 years old with alopecia areata. Some clones in this sample may be carry-over from other donors' samples. V gene TRBV6-2 or TRBV6-3 combines with J gene TRBJ2-3; unclear D gene. CDR3 nucleotide sequence: TGTGCCAGCAGAGACCGTTACACTAGCACAGATACGCAGTATTTT. It codes for CASRDRYTSTDTQYF.